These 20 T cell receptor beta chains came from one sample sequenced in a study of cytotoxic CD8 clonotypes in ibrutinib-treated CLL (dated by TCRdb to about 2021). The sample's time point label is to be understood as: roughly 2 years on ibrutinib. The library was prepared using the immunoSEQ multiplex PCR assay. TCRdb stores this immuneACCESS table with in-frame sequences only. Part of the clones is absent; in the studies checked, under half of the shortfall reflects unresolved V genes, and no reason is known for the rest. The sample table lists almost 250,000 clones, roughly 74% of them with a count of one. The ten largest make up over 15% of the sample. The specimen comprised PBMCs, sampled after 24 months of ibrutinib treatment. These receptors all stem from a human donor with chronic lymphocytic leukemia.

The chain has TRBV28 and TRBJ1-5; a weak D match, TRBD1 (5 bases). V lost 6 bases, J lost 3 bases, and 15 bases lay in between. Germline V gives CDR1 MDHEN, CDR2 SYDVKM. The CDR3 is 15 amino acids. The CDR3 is CASRTEGRANQPQHF. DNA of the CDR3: TGTGCCAGCAGGACGGAGGGCAGGGCCAATCAGCCCCAGCATTTT.

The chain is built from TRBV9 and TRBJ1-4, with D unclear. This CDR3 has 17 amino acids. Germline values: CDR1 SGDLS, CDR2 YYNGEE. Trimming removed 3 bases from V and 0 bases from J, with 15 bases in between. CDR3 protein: CASSADAVSPTNEKLFF. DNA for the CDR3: TGTGCCAGCAGCGCTGATGCCGTCAGCCCAACTAATGAAAAACTGTTTTTT.

The CDR3 loop reads CASSLAGYQETQYF. The CDR3 DNA follows: TGTGCCAGCAGCTTGGCGGGGTACCAAGAGACCCAGTACTTC. This rearrangement joins TRBV5-8 to TRBJ2-5; D may be TRBD2 (5 bases). With 0 bases removed from V and 0 bases from J, the gap between germline ends came to 6 bases. Germline V gene data show CDR1 as SGHTS and CDR2 as YDEGEE. The CDR3 contains 14 residues.

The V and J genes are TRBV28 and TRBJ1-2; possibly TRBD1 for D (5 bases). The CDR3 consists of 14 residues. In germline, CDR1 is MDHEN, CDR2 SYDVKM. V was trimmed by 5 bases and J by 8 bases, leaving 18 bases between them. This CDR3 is CASSRDSQRRGYTF. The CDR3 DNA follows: TGTGCCAGCAGTCGAGACAGCCAGAGGAGGGGCTACACCTTC.

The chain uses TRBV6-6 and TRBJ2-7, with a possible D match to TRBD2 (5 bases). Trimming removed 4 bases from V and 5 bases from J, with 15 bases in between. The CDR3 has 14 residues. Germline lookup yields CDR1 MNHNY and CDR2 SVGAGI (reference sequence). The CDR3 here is CASSSWTKGDEQYF. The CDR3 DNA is TGTGCCAGCAGTTCCTGGACCAAGGGAGACGAGCAGTACTTC.

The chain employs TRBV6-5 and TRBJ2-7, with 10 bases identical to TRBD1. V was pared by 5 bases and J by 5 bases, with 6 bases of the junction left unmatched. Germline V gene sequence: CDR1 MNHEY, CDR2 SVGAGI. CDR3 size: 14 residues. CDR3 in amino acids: CASSLDRGHNEQYF. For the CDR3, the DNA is TGTGCCAGCAGTCTTGACAGGGGGCACAACGAGCAGTACTTC.

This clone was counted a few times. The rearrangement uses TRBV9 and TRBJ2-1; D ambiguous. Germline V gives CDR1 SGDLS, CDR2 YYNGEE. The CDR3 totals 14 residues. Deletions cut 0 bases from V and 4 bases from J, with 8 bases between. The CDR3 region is CASSVEGYYNEQFF. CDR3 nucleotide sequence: TGTGCCAGCAGCGTAGAGGGATATTACAATGAGCAGTTCTTC.

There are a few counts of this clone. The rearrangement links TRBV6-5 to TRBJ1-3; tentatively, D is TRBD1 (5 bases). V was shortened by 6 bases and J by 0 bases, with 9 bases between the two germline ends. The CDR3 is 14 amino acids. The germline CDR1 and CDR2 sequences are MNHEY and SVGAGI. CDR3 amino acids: CASRPGTSGNTIYF. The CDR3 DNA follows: TGTGCCAGCAGACCCGGGACCTCTGGAAACACCATATATTTT.

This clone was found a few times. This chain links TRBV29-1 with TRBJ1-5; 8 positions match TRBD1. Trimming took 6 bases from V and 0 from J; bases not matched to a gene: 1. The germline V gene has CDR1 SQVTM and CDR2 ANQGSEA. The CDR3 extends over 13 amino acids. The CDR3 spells CSVGQASNQPQHF. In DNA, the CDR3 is TGCAGCGTGGGACAGGCTAGCAATCAGCCCCAGCATTTT. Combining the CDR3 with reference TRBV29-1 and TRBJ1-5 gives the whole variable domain SAVISQKPSRDICQRGTSLTIQCQVDSQVTMMFWYRQQPGQSLTLIATANQGSEATYESGFVIDKFPISRPNLTFSTLTVSNMSPEDSSIYLCSVGQASNQPQHFGDGTRLSIL.

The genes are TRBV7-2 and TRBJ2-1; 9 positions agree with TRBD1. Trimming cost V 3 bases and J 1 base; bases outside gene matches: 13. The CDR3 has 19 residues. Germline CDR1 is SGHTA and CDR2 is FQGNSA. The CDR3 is CASSFAPTGTGRSYNEQFF. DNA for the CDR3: TGTGCCAGCAGCTTCGCTCCCACCGGGACAGGGAGGTCCTACAATGAGCAGTTCTTC.

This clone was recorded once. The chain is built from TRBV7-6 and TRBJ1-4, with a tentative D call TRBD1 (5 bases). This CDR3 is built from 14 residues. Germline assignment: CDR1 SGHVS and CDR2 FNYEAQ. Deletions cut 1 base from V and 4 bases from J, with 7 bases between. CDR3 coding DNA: TGTGCCAGCAGCTTAGGACAGCTTAATGAAAAACTGTTTTTT. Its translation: CASSLGQLNEKLFF.

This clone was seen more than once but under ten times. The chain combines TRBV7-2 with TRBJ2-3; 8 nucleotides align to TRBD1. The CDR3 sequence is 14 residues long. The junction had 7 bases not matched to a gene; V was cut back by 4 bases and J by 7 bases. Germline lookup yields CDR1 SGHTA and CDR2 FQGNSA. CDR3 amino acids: CASSSDRVSNTQYF. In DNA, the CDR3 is TGTGCCAGCAGCTCGGACAGGGTGTCAAATACGCAGTATTTT.

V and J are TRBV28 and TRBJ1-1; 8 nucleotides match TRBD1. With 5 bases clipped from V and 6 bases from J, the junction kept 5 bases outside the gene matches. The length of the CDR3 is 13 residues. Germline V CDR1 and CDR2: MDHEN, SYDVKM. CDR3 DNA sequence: TGTGCCAGCAGTCGGACAGGGTGGGCTGAAGCTTTCTTT. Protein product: CASSRTGWAEAFF.

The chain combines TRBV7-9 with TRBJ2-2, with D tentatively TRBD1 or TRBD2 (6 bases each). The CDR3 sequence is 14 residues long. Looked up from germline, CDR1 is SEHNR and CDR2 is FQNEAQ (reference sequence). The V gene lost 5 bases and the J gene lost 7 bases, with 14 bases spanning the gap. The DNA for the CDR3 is TGTGCCAGCAGCGACGGGGGCGAGGGCGGGGAGCTGTTTTTT. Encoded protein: CASSDGGEGGELFF.

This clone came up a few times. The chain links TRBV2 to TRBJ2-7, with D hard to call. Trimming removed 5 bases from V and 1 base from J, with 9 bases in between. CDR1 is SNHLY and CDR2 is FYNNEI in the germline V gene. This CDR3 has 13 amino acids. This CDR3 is CASSREESYEQYF. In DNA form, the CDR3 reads TGTGCCAGCAGTAGGGAAGAATCCTACGAGCAGTACTTC.

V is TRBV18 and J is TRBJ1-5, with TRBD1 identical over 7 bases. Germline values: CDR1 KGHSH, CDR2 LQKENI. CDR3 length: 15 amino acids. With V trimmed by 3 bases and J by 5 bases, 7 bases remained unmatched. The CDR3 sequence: CASSPSTGIDQPQHF. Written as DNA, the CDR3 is TGTGCCAGCTCACCTTCGACAGGGATTGATCAGCCCCAGCATTTT.

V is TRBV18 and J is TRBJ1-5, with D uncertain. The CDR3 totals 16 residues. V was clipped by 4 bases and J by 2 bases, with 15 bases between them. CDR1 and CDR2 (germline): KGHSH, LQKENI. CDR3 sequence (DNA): TGTGCCAGCTCACGTTTGGACCTAGGTGGCAATCAGCCCCAGCATTTT. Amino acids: CASSRLDLGGNQPQHF.

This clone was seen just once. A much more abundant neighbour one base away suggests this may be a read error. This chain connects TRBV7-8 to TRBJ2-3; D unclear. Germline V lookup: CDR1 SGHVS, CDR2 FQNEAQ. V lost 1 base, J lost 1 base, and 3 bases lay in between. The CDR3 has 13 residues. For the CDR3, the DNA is TGTGCCAGCAGCTTAGGGGGCACAGATACGCAGTATTTT. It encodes CASSLGGTDTQYF.

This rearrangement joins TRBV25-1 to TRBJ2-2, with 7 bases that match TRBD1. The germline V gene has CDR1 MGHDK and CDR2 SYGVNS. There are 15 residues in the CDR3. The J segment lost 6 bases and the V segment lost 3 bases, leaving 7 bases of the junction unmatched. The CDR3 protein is CASSDLDRAAGELFF. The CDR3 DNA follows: TGTGCCAGCAGTGATCTTGACAGGGCCGCCGGGGAGCTGTTTTTT.

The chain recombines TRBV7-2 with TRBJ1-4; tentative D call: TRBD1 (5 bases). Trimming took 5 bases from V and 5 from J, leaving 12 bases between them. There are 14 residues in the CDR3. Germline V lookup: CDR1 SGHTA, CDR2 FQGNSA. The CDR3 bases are TGTGCCAGCAGCCGAAGGTGGGGGAATGAAAAACTGTTTTTT. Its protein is CASSRRWGNEKLFF.